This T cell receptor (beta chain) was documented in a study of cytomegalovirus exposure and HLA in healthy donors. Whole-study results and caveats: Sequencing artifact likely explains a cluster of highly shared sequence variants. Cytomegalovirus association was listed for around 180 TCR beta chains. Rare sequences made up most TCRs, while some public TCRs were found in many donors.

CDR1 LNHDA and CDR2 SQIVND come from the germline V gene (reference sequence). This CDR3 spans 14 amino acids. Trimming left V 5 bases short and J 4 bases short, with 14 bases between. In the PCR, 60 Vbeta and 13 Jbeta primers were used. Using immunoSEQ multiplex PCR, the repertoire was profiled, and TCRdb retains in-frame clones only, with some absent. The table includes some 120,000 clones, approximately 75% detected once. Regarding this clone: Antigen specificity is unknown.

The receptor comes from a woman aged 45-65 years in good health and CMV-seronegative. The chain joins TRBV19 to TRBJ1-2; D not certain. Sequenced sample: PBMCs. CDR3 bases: TGTGCCAGTAGTCTGGCAGGAATTCTCTATGGCTACACCTTC. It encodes CASSLAGILYGYTF.